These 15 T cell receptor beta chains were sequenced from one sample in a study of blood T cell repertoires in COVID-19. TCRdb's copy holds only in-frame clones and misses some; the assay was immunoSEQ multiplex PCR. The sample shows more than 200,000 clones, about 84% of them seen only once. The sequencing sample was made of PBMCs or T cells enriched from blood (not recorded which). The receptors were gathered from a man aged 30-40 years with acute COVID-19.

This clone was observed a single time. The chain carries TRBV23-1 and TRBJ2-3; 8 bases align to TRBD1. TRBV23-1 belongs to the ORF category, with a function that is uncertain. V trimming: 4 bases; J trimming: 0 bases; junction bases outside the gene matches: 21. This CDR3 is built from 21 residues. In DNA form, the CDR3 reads TGCGCCAGCAGTCCGCTTAGGACAGGGCGGGACCTTTTTACTAGCACAGATACGCAGTATTTT. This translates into CASSPLRTGRDLFTSTDTQYF.

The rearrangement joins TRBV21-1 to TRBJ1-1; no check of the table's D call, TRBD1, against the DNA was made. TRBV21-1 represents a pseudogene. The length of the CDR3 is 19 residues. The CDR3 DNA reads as TGTGCCAGCAGCAAGAGGATGGGACAGGGATTAGGGGTGAACACTGAAGCTTTCTTT. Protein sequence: CASSKRMGQGLGVNTEAFF.

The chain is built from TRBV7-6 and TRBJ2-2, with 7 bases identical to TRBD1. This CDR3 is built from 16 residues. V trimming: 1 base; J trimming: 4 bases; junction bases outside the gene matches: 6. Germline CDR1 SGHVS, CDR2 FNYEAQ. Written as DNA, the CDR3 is TGTGCCAGCAGCTTAGGACAGACAGGGTTCACCGGGGAGCTGTTTTTT. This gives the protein CASSLGQTGFTGELFF.

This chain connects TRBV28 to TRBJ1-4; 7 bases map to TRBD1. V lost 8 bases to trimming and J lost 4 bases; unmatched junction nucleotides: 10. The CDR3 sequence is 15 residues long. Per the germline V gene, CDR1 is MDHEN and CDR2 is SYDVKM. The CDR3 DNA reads TGTGCCAGCTCCACCGGGACAGCCCATAATGAAAAACTGTTTTTT. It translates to CASSTGTAHNEKLFF.

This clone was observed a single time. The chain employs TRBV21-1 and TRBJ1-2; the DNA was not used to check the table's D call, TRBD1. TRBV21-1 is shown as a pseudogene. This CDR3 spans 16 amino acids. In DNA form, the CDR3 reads TGTGCCAGCAGCACCTTTCGGACAGGGGACGGCTATGGCTACACCTTC. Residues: CASSTFRTGDGYGYTF.

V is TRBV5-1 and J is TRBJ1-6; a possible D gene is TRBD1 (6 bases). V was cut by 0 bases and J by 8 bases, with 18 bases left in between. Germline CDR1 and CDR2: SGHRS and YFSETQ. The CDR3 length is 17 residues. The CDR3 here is CASSLGHPGGLDSPLHF. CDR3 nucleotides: TGCGCCAGCAGCTTGGGGCACCCCGGGGGGCTGGATTCACCCCTCCACTTT.

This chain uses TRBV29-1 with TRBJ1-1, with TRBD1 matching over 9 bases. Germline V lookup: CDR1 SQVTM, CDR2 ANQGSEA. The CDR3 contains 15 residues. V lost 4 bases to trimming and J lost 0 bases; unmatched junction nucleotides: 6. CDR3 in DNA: TGCAGCGTTGGCCGGGGACAGGGCCTGAACACTGAAGCTTTCTTT. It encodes CSVGRGQGLNTEAFF.

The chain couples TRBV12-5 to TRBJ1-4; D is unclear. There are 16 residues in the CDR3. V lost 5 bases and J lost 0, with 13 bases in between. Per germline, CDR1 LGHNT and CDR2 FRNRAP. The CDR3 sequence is CASGEGKVATNEKLFF. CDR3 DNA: TGTGCTAGTGGTGAGGGTAAAGTTGCAACTAATGAAAAACTGTTTTTT. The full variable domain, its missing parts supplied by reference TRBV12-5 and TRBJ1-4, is DARVTQTPRHKVTEMGQEVTMRCQPILGHNTVFWYRQTMMQGLELLAYFRNRAPLDDSGMPKDRFSAEMPDATLATLKIQPSEPRDSAVYFCASGEGKVATNEKLFFGSGTQLSVL.

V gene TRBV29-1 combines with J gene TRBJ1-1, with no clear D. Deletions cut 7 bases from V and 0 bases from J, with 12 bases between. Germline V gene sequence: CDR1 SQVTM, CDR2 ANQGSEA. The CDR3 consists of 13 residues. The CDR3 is CSAKSQMNTEAFF. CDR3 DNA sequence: TGCAGCGCCAAAAGCCAAATGAACACTGAAGCTTTCTTT.

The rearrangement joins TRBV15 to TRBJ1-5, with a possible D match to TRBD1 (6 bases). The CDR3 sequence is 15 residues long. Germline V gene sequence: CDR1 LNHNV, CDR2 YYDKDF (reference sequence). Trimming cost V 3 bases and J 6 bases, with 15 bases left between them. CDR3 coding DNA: TGTGCCACCAGCAGCACAGGGTTCGTTTCTCAGCCCCAGCATTTT. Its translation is CATSSTGFVSQPQHF.

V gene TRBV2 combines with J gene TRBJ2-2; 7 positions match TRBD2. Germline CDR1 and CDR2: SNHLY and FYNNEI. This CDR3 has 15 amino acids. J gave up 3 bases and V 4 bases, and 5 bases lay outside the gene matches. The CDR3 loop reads CASSVLGGDTGELFF. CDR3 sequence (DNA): TGTGCCAGCAGTGTATTGGGAGGGGACACCGGGGAGCTGTTTTTT.

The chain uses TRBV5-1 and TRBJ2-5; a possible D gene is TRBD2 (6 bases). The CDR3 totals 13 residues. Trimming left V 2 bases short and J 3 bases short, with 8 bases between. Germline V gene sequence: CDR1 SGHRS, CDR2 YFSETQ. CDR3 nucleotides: TGCGCCAGCAGCTTTGGAGGGGAAGAGACCCAGTACTTC. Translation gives CASSFGGEETQYF.

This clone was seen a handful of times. The CDR3 sequence is CATSDRRSSYEQYF. CDR3 DNA sequence: TGTGCCACCAGTGACAGGAGGAGCTCCTACGAGCAGTACTTC. The chain links TRBV24-1 to TRBJ2-7; D is perhaps TRBD2 (5 bases). The CDR3 consists of 14 residues. V lost 4 bases and J 0 bases, leaving 9 bases between the germline ends. CDR1 is KGHDR and CDR2 is SFDVKD in the germline V gene.

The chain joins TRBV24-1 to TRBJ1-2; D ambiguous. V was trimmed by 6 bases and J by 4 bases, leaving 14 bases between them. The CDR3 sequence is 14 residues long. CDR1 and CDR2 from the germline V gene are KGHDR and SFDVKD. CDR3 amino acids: CATSPSGWIYGYTF. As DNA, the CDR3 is TGTGCCACCAGTCCGTCAGGTTGGATCTATGGCTACACCTTC.

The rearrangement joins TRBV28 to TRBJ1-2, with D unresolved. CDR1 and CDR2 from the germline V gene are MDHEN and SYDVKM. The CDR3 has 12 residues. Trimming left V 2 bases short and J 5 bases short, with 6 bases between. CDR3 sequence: CASSLSRYGYTF. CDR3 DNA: TGTGCCAGCAGTTTAAGCCGTTATGGCTACACCTTC.